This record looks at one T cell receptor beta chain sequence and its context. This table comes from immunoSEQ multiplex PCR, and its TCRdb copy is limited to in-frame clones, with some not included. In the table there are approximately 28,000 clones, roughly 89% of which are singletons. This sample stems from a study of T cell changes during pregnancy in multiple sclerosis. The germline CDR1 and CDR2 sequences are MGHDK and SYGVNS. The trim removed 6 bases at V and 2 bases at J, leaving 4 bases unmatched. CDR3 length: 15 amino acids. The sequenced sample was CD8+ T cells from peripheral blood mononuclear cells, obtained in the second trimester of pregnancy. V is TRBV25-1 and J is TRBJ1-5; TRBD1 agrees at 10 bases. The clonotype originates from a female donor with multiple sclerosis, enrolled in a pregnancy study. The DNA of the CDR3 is TGTGCCAGCAGCCAAGGGACAGGGGGCAATCAGCCCCAGCATTTT. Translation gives CASSQGTGGNQPQHF.